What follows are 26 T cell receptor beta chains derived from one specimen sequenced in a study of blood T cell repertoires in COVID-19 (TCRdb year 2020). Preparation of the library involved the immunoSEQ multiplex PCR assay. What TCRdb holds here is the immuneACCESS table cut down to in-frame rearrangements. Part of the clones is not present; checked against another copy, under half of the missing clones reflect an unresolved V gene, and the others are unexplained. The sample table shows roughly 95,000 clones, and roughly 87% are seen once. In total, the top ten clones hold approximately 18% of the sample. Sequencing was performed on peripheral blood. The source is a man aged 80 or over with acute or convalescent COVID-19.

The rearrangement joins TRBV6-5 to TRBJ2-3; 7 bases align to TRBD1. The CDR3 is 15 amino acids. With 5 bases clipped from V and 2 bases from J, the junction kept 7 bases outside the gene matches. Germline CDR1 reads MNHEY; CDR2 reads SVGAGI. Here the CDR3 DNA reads TGTGCCAGCAGTATTGGGACAGCTATCACAGATACGCAGTATTTT. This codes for CASSIGTAITDTQYF.

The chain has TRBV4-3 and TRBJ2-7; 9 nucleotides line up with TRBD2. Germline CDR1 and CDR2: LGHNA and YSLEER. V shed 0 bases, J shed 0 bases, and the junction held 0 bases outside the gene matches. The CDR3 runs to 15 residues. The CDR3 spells CASSQDSGGSYEQYF. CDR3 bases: TGCGCCAGCAGCCAAGATAGCGGGGGCTCCTACGAGCAGTACTTC.

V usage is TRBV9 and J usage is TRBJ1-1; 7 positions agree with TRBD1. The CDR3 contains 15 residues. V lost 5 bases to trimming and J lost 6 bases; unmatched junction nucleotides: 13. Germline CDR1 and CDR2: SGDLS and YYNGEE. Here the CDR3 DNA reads TGTGCCAGCAGACCGGAGACAGGGAAAAAGGCTGAAGCTTTCTTT. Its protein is CASRPETGKKAEAFF.

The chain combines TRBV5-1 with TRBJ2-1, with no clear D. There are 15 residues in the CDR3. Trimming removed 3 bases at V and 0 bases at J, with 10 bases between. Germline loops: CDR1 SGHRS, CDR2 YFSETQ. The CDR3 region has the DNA TGCGCCAGCAGCTCATTACCCGGCTCCTACAATGAGCAGTTCTTC. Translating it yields CASSSLPGSYNEQFF.

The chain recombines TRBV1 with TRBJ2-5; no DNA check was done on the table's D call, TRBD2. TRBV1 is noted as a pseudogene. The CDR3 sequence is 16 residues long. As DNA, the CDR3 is TGCACCAGCAGCCACGGGACTAGCGGGGGGGGTGAGACCCAGTACTTC. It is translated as CTSSHGTSGGGETQYF.

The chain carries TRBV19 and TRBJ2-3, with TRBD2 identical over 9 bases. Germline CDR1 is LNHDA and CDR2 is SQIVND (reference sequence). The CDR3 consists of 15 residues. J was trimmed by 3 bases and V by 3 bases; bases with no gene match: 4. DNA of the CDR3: TGTGCCAGTAGTATGGGGCTAGCGGGGACAGATACGCAGTATTTT. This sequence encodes CASSMGLAGTDTQYF.

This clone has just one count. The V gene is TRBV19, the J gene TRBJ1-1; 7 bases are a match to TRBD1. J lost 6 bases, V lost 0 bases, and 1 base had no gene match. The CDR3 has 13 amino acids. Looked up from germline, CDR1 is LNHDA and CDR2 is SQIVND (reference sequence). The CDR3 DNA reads TGTGCCAGTAGTATAGATACAGGGGCTGAAGCTTTCTTT. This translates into CASSIDTGAEAFF.

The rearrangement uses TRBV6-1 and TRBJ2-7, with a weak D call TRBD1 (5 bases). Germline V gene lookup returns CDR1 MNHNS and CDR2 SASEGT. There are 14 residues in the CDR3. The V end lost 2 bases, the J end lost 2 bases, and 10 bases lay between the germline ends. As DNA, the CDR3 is TGTGCCAGCAGTGAAAGGGGCAGGACCTACGAGCAGTACTTC. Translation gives CASSERGRTYEQYF.

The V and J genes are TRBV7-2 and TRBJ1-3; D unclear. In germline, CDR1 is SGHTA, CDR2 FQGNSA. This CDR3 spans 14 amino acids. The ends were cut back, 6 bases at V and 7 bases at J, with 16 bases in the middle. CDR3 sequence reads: CASRPGLAWNTIYF. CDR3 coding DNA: TGTGCCAGCAGGCCCGGACTGGCATGGAACACCATATATTTT. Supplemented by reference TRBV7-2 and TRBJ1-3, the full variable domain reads GAGVSQSPSNKVTEKGKDVELRCDPISGHTALYWYRQSLGQGLEFLIYFQGNSAPDKSGLPSDRFSAERTGGSVSTLTIQRTQQEDSAVYLCASRPGLAWNTIYFGEGSWLTVV.

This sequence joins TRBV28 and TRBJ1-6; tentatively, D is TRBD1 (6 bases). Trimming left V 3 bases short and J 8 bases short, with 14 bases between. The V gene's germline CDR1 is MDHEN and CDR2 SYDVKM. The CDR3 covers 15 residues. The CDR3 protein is CASSFQQGLYSPLHF. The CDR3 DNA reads TGTGCCAGCAGTTTTCAACAGGGTCTGTATTCACCCCTCCACTTT.

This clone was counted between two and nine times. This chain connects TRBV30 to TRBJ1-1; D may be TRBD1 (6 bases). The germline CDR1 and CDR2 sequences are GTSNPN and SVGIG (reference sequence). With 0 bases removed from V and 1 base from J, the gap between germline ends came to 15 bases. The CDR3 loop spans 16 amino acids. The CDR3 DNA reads TGTGCCTGGAGTGTGCTAAGTCTGGGGGCGAACACTGAAGCTTTCTTT. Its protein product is CAWSVLSLGANTEAFF.

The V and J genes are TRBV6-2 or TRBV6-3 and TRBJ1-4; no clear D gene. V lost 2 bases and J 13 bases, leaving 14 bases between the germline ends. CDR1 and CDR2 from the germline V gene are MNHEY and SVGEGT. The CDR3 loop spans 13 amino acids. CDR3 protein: CASSYGSFSGLFF. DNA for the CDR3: TGTGCCAGCAGTTACGGGTCGTTTTCAGGACTGTTTTTT.

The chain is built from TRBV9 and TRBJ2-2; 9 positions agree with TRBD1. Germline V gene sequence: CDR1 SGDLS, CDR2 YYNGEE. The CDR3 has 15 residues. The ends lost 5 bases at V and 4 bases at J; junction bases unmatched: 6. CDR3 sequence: CASRGGTGRTGELFF. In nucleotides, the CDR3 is TGTGCCAGCAGAGGCGGGACAGGGCGCACCGGGGAGCTGTTTTTT.

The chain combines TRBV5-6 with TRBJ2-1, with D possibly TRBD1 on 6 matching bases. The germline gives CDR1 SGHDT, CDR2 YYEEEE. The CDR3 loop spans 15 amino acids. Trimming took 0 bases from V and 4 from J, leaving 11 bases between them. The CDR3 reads CASSLGQAKYNEQFF. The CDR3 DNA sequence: TGTGCCAGCAGCTTGGGACAGGCTAAATACAATGAGCAGTTCTTC.

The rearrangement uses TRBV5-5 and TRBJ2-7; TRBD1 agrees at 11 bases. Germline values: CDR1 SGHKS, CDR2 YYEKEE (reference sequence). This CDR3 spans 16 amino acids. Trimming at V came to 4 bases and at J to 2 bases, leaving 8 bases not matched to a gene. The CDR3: CASSVRTGGAPYEQYF. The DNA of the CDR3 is TGTGCCAGCAGCGTCCGGACAGGGGGCGCCCCCTACGAGCAGTACTTC.

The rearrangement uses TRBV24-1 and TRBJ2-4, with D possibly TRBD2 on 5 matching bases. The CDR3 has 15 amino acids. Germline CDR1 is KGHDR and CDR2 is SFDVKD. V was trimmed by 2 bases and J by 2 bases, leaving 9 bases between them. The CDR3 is CATSDSGLPKNIQYF. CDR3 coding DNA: TGTGCCACCAGTGATTCAGGACTCCCCAAAAACATTCAGTACTTC.

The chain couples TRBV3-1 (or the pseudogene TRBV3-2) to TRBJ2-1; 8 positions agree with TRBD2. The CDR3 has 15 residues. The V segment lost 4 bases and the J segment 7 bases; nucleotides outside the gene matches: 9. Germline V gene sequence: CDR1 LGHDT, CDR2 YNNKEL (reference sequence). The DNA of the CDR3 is TGTGCCAGCAGCCTCCTCGCCCCTAGCGGGAATGAGCAGTTCTTC. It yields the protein CASSLLAPSGNEQFF.

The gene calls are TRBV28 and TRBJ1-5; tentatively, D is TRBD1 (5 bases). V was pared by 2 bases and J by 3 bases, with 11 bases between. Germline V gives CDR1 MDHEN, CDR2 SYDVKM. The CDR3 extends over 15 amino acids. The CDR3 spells CASSLTGSTNQPQHF. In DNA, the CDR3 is TGTGCCAGCAGTTTAACAGGTTCCACCAATCAGCCCCAGCATTTT.

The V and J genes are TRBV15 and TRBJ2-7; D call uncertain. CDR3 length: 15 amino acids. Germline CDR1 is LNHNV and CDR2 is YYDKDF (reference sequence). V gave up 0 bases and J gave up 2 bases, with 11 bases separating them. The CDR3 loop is CATSRDPVATYEQYF. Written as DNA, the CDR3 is TGTGCCACCAGCAGAGATCCGGTCGCAACCTACGAGCAGTACTTC.

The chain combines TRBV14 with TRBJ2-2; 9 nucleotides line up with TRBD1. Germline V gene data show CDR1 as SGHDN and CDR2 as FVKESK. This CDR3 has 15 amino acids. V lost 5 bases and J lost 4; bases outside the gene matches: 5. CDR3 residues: CASSSGTGSTGELFF. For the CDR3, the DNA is TGTGCCAGCAGCTCCGGGACAGGGAGCACCGGGGAGCTGTTTTTT.

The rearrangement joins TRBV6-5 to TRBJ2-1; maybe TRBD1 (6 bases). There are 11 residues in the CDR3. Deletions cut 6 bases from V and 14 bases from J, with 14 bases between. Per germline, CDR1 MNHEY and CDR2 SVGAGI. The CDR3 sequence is CASRLRQAEFF. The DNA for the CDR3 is TGTGCCAGCAGACTTCGACAGGCGGAGTTCTTC.

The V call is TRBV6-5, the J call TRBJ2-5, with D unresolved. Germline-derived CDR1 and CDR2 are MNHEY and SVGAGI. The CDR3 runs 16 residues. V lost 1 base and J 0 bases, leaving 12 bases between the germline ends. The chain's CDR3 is CASSYFGKAYQETQYF. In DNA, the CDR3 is TGTGCCAGCAGTTACTTCGGCAAAGCGTACCAAGAGACCCAGTACTTC.

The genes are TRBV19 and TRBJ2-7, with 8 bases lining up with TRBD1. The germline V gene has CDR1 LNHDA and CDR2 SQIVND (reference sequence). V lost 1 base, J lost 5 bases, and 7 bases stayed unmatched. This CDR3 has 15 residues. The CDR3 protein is CASSIGGTGFDEQYF. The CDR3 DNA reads TGTGCCAGTAGTATAGGGGGGACAGGTTTCGACGAGCAGTACTTC.

CDR3 loop: CASSRQGPSYNEQFF. CDR3 DNA sequence: TGTGCCAGCAGCCGACAGGGACCCTCCTACAATGAGCAGTTCTTC. The gene calls are TRBV11-3 and TRBJ2-1; 7 nucleotides agree with TRBD1. Germline-derived CDR1 and CDR2 are SGHNT and YENEEA. The length of the CDR3 is 15 residues. V dropped 5 bases and J dropped 0; count of bases not matched to a gene: 4.

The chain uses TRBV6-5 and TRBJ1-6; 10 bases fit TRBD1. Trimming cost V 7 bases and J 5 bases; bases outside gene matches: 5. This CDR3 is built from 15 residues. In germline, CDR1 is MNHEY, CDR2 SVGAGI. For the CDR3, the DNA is TGTGCCAGCAATGGACAGGGGGGAAATAATTCACCCCTCCACTTT. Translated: CASNGQGGNNSPLHF.

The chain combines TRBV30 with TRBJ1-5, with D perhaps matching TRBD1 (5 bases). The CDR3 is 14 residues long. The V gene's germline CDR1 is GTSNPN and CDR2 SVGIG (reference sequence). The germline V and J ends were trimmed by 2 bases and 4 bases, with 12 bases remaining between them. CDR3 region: CAWSPGGRNQPQHF. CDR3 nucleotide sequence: TGTGCCTGGAGTCCCGGGGGAAGAAATCAGCCCCAGCATTTT.